This T cell receptor beta chain was identified in a study of identical twins (dated by TCRdb to the mid-2010s). Some background on the complete study: To test whether fetal clonotypes persist, this study deep-sequenced TCR alpha and beta repertoires from monozygotic twins, from unrelated adults of various ages, and from cord blood. Replicate twin experiments were performed at different times using different library preparation protocols to rule out contamination.

Every donor was a healthy Caucasian. The twin cohort comprised three pairs of female monozygotic twins, all aged about 18 to 29 years. Positive isolation kits from Invitrogen were used to isolate the CD4+ and CD8+ T cell populations. V and J are trimmed by 5 bases and 7 bases, and the gene matches miss 19 bases of the junction. From its cysteine to its phenylalanine, the CDR3 spans 18 amino acids. The kept DNA is CDR3 alone, 54 bases in frame from the first base. The research as a whole found: Because the same donors could not be followed over many years, the conclusions relied on cross-sectional statistical analysis. Out-of-frame TCR alpha sequences shared between twins showed an excess of low generation-probability sequences compared with coincidental sharing between unrelated individuals. Fewer insertions were carried by abundant cord blood beta clonotypes; a weaker similar trend was observed in young adult naive repertoires, while no such trend was observed in memory repertoires. A weaker excess of twin sharing was found in beta out-of-frame sequences because the signal-to-noise ratio was lowered by fewer shared sequences. Invariant T cells such as MAIT and iNKT could partly confound zero-insertion analyses, though diverse VJ usage argued against this for most clonotypes. In monozygotic twins, recombination models systematically underestimated out-of-frame TCR alpha sharing, but the models matched the sharing seen between unrelated individuals.

As concerns this clonotype: Its specific antigen is unknown. Qualities for individual bases were not recorded, and no much larger clone is one base off.

Receptor amplification or capture employed 5' RACE. Sequenced using an Illumina HiSeq 2000. Template switching introduced a universal primer binding site; the final cDNA contained a unique molecular identifier, enabling accurate counting of TCR cDNA molecules. First-strand cDNA for TCR alpha and beta chains was synthesized from specific primers in the conserved constant-segment region. Each cDNA library was double barcoded, with a SMART-Mk sample barcode plus Illumina barcodes, to control for contamination. Two successive PCR steps introduced TruSeq adapter sequences along with Illumina sample barcodes. The Illumina HiSeq platform was used with custom primers to sequence TCR alpha and beta cDNA libraries. In the paper's pipeline: Unique molecular identifiers were extracted from raw reads with MiGEC, and CDR3 positions were determined with MiXCR. For each individual, recombination models were inferred using an EM algorithm with the repgenHMM and IGoR tools. Shared clonotypes were analyzed with the tcR package in R, and sharing was normalized by the product of cloneset sizes. Out-of-frame nonproductive sequences were analyzed to study raw recombination free of thymic and clonal selection effects. TCRdb trimmed public reads at Q25 via fastp, called clones via MiXCR and kept in-frame beta chains. Every distinct CDR3 protein forms one entry, paired with its most common genes and DNA. Clone size and V and J calls follow TCRdb, not the original study. The sample includes about 480,000 distinct CDR3 sequences, with 14% observed a single time. The leading ten clones occupy 0.52% of the sample.

These data also formed part of another study, on yellow fever vaccine responses in identical twins. From that second study: The T cell response to vaccination in identical twins was reported by the authors to appear partly convergent and partly personalized. In the study, vaccine-responding T cell clones were precisely tracked in identical twins.

The sequencing sample was made of CD4+ T cells sorted from blood. This receptor was obtained from a woman aged 18-29 years in good health. The chain uses TRBV12-3 or TRBV12-4 and TRBJ2-5, with 10 junctional bases fitting TRBD2. The nucleotide sequence is given as TGTGCCAGCAGTCAAACCCCCAAGACTAGCGGGTTAAAGGGGACCCAGTACTTC. This gives the protein CASSQTPKTSGLKGTQYF.